The 29 T cell receptor beta chains listed next were all sequenced from one sample in a study of early T cells in non-severe SARS-CoV-2 infection. TCRdb reprocessed the 5' RACE reads via MiXCR and lists one record per CDR3 protein. The repertoire includes tens of thousands of distinct CDR3 sequences, 10% to 15% of them detected once, and about 1.6% sits in the top ten. The sample comprised whole blood. Source of these receptors: an adult who was a healthcare worker with PCR-confirmed SARS-CoV-2 infection or an uninfected control (not recorded which).

Only a few counts were recorded for this clonotype. The chain couples TRBV2 to TRBJ2-3, with 8 nucleotides matching TRBD2. This CDR3 comprises 14 residues. Germline V CDR1 and CDR2: SNHLY, FYNNEI. Losses at the gene ends were 7 bases for V and 3 bases for J; bases not matched to a gene: 6. CDR3: CASMLAGSTDTQYF. CDR3 nucleotides: TGTGCCAGCATGTTAGCGGGGTCGACAGATACGCAGTATTTT.

This clonotype was seen ten or more times. The rearrangement links TRBV28 to TRBJ1-5; D gene unclear. The germline CDR1 and CDR2 sequences are MDHEN and SYDVKM. The CDR3 runs to 14 residues. The V end was cut by 6 bases, the J end by 2 bases, with 11 bases between. CDR3 bases: TGTGCCAGCAGATCGACTGTCCGCAATCAGCCCCAGCATTTT. Amino acid sequence: CASRSTVRNQPQHF.

CDR3 loop: CASSLTTPRGGGYTF. Here the CDR3 DNA reads TGTGCCAGCAGTTTAACGACACCCCGGGGCGGCGGCTACACCTTC. The chain couples TRBV2 to TRBJ1-2, with a possible D match to TRBD1 (5 bases). Germline-derived CDR1 and CDR2 are SNHLY and FYNNEI. V was pared by 5 bases and J by 8 bases, with 21 bases between. This CDR3 is built from 15 residues.

This clonotype was seen repeatedly, ten times or more. J is TRBJ1-2 and V is TRBV20-1, with TRBD1 matching over 8 bases. V lost 3 bases to trimming and J lost 4 bases; unmatched junction nucleotides: 7. The CDR3 spans 14 residues. Germline V gene data show CDR1 as DFQATT and CDR2 as SNEGSKA (reference sequence). The chain's CDR3 is CSASDIDRGYGYTF. The CDR3 DNA reads TGCAGTGCTAGTGACATCGACAGGGGCTATGGCTACACCTTC.

This clonotype has a handful of counts. The chain is built from TRBV7-9 and TRBJ2-7; TRBD2 aligns across 9 bases. The V and J ends lost 5 bases and 3 bases, in that order; junction bases with no gene match: 5. This CDR3 has 14 residues. The germline CDR1 and CDR2 sequences are SEHNR and FQNEAQ (reference sequence). The CDR3, as DNA: TGTGCCAGCAGCGGAGGACTAGCGAGCTACGAGCAGTACTTC. Amino acids: CASSGGLASYEQYF.

In nucleotides, the CDR3 is TGTGCCAGCAGTTTATACGGGAGTGAGCAGTTCTTC. It encodes CASSLYGSEQFF. V is TRBV27 and J is TRBJ2-1, with TRBD2 as a possible D gene (6 bases). V lost 1 base, J lost 9 bases, and 7 bases lay in between. This CDR3 contains 12 residues. Germline V gene sequence: CDR1 MNHEY, CDR2 SMNVEV (reference sequence).

This clonotype was counted at least ten times. The chain is built from TRBV21-1 and TRBJ2-1; the D call TRBD2 from the table was never checked on the DNA. TRBV21-1 has pseudogene status. This CDR3 comprises 15 residues. CDR3 DNA sequence: TGTGCCAGCAAGGTGGGGTCTAGCGGGGGGCATGAGCAGTTCTTC. This gives the protein CASKVGSSGGHEQFF.

In this sample, this clonotype turned up a few times. The chain joins TRBV6-5 to TRBJ1-3; the D gene is possibly TRBD1 (6 bases). V dropped 6 bases and J dropped 6 bases, with 18 bases sitting between them. Germline lookup yields CDR1 MNHEY and CDR2 SVGAGI. This CDR3 region has 15 residues. The CDR3 sequence is CASRPPGAQENTIYF. CDR3 DNA: TGTGCCAGCAGGCCACCGGGGGCGCAGGAAAACACCATATATTTT.

This clonotype was seen a handful of times. This chain joins TRBV4-3 and TRBJ2-3; 7 bases map to TRBD2. The CDR3 covers 17 residues. Trimming removed 3 bases from V and 4 bases from J; junction bases left unmatched: 13. Looked up from germline, CDR1 is LGHNA and CDR2 is YSLEER. The CDR3 reads CASSQAMGGAGADTQYF. The CDR3 DNA reads TGCGCCAGCAGCCAGGCAATGGGAGGGGCCGGCGCAGATACGCAGTATTTT.

Only a few counts were recorded for this clonotype. The chain couples TRBV2 to TRBJ2-1, with 16 bases identical to TRBD2. The CDR3 sequence is 15 residues long. CDR1 and CDR2 from the germline V gene are SNHLY and FYNNEI. V dropped 6 bases and J dropped 7; count of bases not matched to a gene: 3. This chain's CDR3 is CASRGLAGGRNEQFF. CDR3 nucleotides: TGTGCCAGCAGGGGACTAGCGGGGGGGCGTAATGAGCAGTTCTTC.

The V call is TRBV7-2, the J call TRBJ2-7; TRBD1 might be the D (6 bases). The CDR3 loop spans 15 amino acids. Germline V lookup: CDR1 SGHTA, CDR2 FQGNSA. Deletions cut 6 bases from V and 5 bases from J, with 20 bases between. The CDR3 protein is CASSRTQGPGNEQYF. CDR3 sequence (DNA): TGTGCCAGCAGTCGAACACAGGGCCCTGGGAACGAGCAGTACTTC. Full variable domain (rest looked up from reference TRBV7-2 and TRBJ2-7): GAGVSQSPSNKVTEKGKDVELRCDPISGHTALYWYRQSLGQGLEFLIYFQGNSAPDKSGLPSDRFSAERTGGSVSTLTIQRTQQEDSAVYLCASSRTQGPGNEQYFGPGTRLTVT.

The J gene is TRBJ1-1, the V gene TRBV28; D ambiguous. The CDR3 has 11 amino acids. The V end lost 9 bases, the J end lost 6 bases, and 11 bases lay between the germline ends. In germline, CDR1 is MDHEN, CDR2 SYDVKM. The CDR3: CASRARAEAFF. The CDR3 bases are TGTGCCAGTAGGGCGAGGGCTGAAGCTTTCTTT.

This clonotype has just a few counts. This chain links TRBV12-3 or TRBV12-4 with TRBJ1-1; D remains ambiguous. Trimming shortened V by 6 bases and J by 5 bases, and 13 bases separated the two germline ends. This CDR3 has 13 residues. Here the CDR3 DNA reads TGTGCCAGCAGCACCATGGAGAGTACTGAAGCTTTCTTT. Amino acid sequence: CASSTMESTEAFF.

Of note for this clonotype: One end of the junction is discordant with germline, which a read error may explain. V and J are TRBV7-3 and TRBJ2-4; 9 positions match TRBD2. Germline CDR1 is SGHTA and CDR2 is FQGTGA. The CDR3 has 14 residues. CDR3 nucleotides: TGTGCCAACAGCCCCCGCGGGGGGGCGAACATTCAGTACTTC. This codes for CANSPRGGANIQYF. The variable domain in full, completed from reference TRBV7-3 and TRBJ2-4, reads GAGVSQTPSNKVTEKGKYVELRCDPISGHTALYWYRQSLGQGPEFLIYFQGTGAADDSGLPNDRFFAVRPEGSVSTLKIQRTERGDSAVYLCANSPRGGANIQYFGAGTRLSVL.

The rearrangement uses TRBV6-1 and TRBJ1-2; D gene uncertain. From germline, CDR1 is MNHNS and CDR2 SASEGT. V lost 7 bases and J 2 bases, leaving 5 bases between the germline ends. The CDR3 loop spans 11 amino acids. The DNA of the CDR3 is TGTGCCAGCATCGGGAACTATGGCTACACCTTC. This translates into CASIGNYGYTF.

This clonotype was found a few times. V and J are TRBV19 and TRBJ2-5, with 9 bases aligning to TRBD1. Germline assignment: CDR1 LNHDA and CDR2 SQIVND (reference sequence). J was trimmed by 1 base and V by 3 bases; bases with no gene match: 9. The CDR3 length is 17 residues. The CDR3 DNA sequence: TGTGCCAGTAGTATGGAAGGACAGGGGATCCTCCAAGAGACCCAGTACTTC. Translating gives CASSMEGQGILQETQYF. Supplemented by reference TRBV19 and TRBJ2-5, the full variable domain reads DGGITQSPKYLFRKEGQNVTLSCEQNLNHDAMYWYRQDPGQGLRLIYYSQIVNDFQKGDIAEGYSVSREKKESFPLTVTSAQKNPTAFYLCASSMEGQGILQETQYFGPGTRLLVL.

In DNA, the CDR3 is TGTGCCAGTCGATCAAAGAACACCGGGGAGCTGTTTTTT. It encodes CASRSKNTGELFF. J is TRBJ2-2 and V is TRBV19; no definite D call. The V end was cut by 8 bases, the J end by 1 base, with 8 bases between. Looked up from germline, CDR1 is LNHDA and CDR2 is SQIVND (reference sequence). The CDR3 has 13 amino acids. The full variable domain, rest sourced from reference TRBV19 and TRBJ2-2, is DGGITQSPKYLFRKEGQNVTLSCEQNLNHDAMYWYRQDPGQGLRLIYYSQIVNDFQKGDIAEGYSVSREKKESFPLTVTSAQKNPTAFYLCASRSKNTGELFFGEGSRLTVL.

This chain connects TRBV30 to TRBJ2-3; 7 nucleotides align to TRBD2. J was trimmed by 4 bases and V by 3 bases; bases with no gene match: 4. The CDR3 contains 13 residues. Germline CDR1 and CDR2: GTSNPN and SVGIG (reference sequence). DNA for the CDR3: TGTGCCTGGAGCAGACTAGCCCCAGATACGCAGTATTTT. It specifies CAWSRLAPDTQYF.

CDR3 residues: CSVEDLPRRELFF. For the CDR3, the DNA is TGCAGCGTTGAAGATCTTCCGCGCAGGGAGCTGTTTTTT. The J gene is TRBJ2-2, the V gene TRBV29-1; no reliable D call. Germline V gene lookup returns CDR1 SQVTM and CDR2 ANQGSEA. V gave up 0 bases and J gave up 9 bases, with 11 bases separating them. CDR3 length equals 13 residues.

This clonotype has a count of ten or more. The chain has TRBV7-6 and TRBJ2-2; 8 bases align to TRBD1. This CDR3 is 17 amino acids long. V lost 5 bases and J lost 1; bases outside the gene matches: 9. Germline-derived CDR1 and CDR2 are SGHVS and FNYEAQ. The CDR3 sequence is CASSRFRGRGNTGELFF. The CDR3 coding sequence is TGTGCCAGCAGCAGATTCAGGGGGCGCGGGAACACCGGGGAGCTGTTTTTT.

In DNA, the CDR3 is TGTGCCAGCAGTACCACAGGATACAATCAGCCCCAGCATTTT. This encodes CASSTTGYNQPQHF. V and J are TRBV12-3 or TRBV12-4 and TRBJ1-5; tentatively, D is TRBD1 (5 bases). The ends were cut back, 5 bases at V and 3 bases at J, with 11 bases in the middle. The CDR3 extends over 14 amino acids.

This clonotype was recorded a few times. The V call is TRBV7-8, the J call TRBJ2-3; no definite D call. This CDR3 is built from 15 residues. Per germline, CDR1 SGHVS and CDR2 FQNEAQ. Trimming pared 4 bases from V and 1 base from J, leaving 12 bases between. CDR3 bases: TGTGCCAGCAGCTCATATCGTAGACGCACAGATACGCAGTATTTT. Its translation: CASSSYRRRTDTQYF.

In this sample, this clonotype turned up many times. The V call is TRBV7-2, the J call TRBJ2-6; tentative D call: TRBD1 (6 bases). CDR1 is SGHTA, CDR2 FQGNSA, per germline. This CDR3 spans 17 amino acids. V lost 2 bases and J 0 bases, leaving 11 bases between the germline ends. The CDR3 is CASSLTTGSSGANVLTF. CDR3 coding DNA: TGTGCCAGCAGCTTAACTACAGGGAGCTCTGGGGCCAACGTCCTGACTTTC.

This clonotype was seen ten or more times. V gene TRBV4-3 combines with J gene TRBJ2-1; weak D call: TRBD2 (6 bases). Germline CDR1 is LGHNA and CDR2 is YSLEER. Between the trimmed V and J ends, which lost 0 bases and 7 bases, there was a span of 10 bases. The CDR3 is 14 residues long. The CDR3 DNA follows: TGCGCCAGCAGCCAAGAGGCGGGGTTTAATGAGCAGTTCTTC. Protein: CASSQEAGFNEQFF.

Only a few counts were recorded for this clonotype. The chain links TRBV10-2 to TRBJ1-1; 7 bases fit TRBD1. CDR1 and CDR2 from the germline V gene are WSHSY and SAAADI. This CDR3 is built from 11 residues. The junction had 0 bases not matched to a gene; V was cut back by 5 bases and J by 6 bases. CDR3 sequence (DNA): TGCGCCAGCAGTACAGGGGCTGAAGCTTTCTTT. Protein sequence: CASSTGAEAFF.

This clonotype was detected only a few times. This chain links TRBV5-4 with TRBJ1-2; D might be TRBD1 (6 bases). The germline V and J ends were trimmed by 4 bases and 5 bases, with 15 bases remaining between them. Germline V lookup: CDR1 SGHNT, CDR2 YYREEE (reference sequence). This CDR3 has 14 residues. This chain's CDR3 is CASSRKGVGYGYTF. For the CDR3, the DNA is TGTGCCAGCAGCCGCAAGGGGGTGGGGTATGGCTACACCTTC.

There are a few counts of this clonotype. The V gene is TRBV4-1, the J gene TRBJ2-1; 7 bases are a match to TRBD2. Germline V lookup: CDR1 MGHRA, CDR2 YSYEKL. The CDR3 is made up of 19 amino acids. The trim removed 4 bases at V and 0 bases at J, leaving 15 bases unmatched. The CDR3 DNA follows: TGCGCCAGCAGCCGTAGACTAGCCGTAGACTTTAGCTCCTACAATGAGCAGTTCTTC. It yields the protein CASSRRLAVDFSSYNEQFF.

Ten or more counts support this clonotype. V is TRBV29-1 and J is TRBJ1-2; tentatively, D is TRBD1 (5 bases). CDR3 length: 11 residues. V was shortened by 7 bases and J by 8 bases, with 14 bases between the two germline ends. Germline V gene lookup returns CDR1 SQVTM and CDR2 ANQGSEA. The CDR3 is CSARVKDGYTF. CDR3 sequence (DNA): TGCAGCGCCAGGGTAAAGGACGGCTACACCTTC.

The V and J genes are TRBV20-1 and TRBJ2-5; 12 bases map to TRBD2. Germline CDR1 reads DFQATT; CDR2 reads SNEGSKA (reference sequence). V was pared by 5 bases and J by 6 bases, with 7 bases of the junction left unmatched. The CDR3 is 14 residues long. CDR3 in amino acids: CSARLAGGSKTQYF. CDR3 sequence (DNA): TGCAGTGCTCGCCTAGCGGGGGGGTCCAAGACCCAGTACTTC.